These 8 T cell receptor beta chains were sequenced from one sample in a study of blood T cells in healthy people across ages. Primers used in a second PCR of roughly 7 to 12 cycles were a sample-barcoded 5' primer and a J-beta primer mix. TCRdb passed the 5' RACE reads through MiXCR, listing each CDR3 protein once. The sample has over a million distinct CDR3 sequences, under 45% seen once; the top ten hold approximately 20%. Sequencing was done on a sample of blood. These receptors all come from a woman in her sixties in good health.

With respect to this clonotype: An end of the junction does not agree with germline; a read error may underlie this. The gene calls are TRBV7-9 and TRBJ2-7; possible D gene TRBD1, 5 bases. The J call is doubtful: the DNA matches TRBJ2-5 better. Germline V gene sequence: CDR1 SEHNR, CDR2 FQNEAQ (reference sequence). CDR3 size: 16 residues. CDR3 amino acids: CASGLTSDRQRETQYF. The DNA for the CDR3 is TGTGCCAGCGGCTTAACCTCCGACCGACAGAGAGAGACCCAGTACTTC.

V and J are TRBV7-9 and TRBJ2-7; 8 bases map to TRBD2. CDR3 size: 15 residues. V shed 4 bases and J 2 bases; nucleotides not matched to a gene: 7. Germline lookup yields CDR1 SEHNR and CDR2 FQNEAQ (reference sequence). CDR3 DNA sequence: TGTGCCAGCAGCTACGTAAGCGGGAGCCCCTACGAGCAGTACTTC. It specifies CASSYVSGSPYEQYF. The whole variable domain, remainder taken from reference TRBV7-9 and TRBJ2-7, is DTGVSQNPRHKITKRGQNVTFRCDPISEHNRLYWYRQTLGQGPEFLTYFQNEAQLEKSRLLSDRFSAERPKGSFSTLEIQRTEQGDSAMYLCASSYVSGSPYEQYFGPGTRLTVT.

This chain links TRBV3-1 with TRBJ2-5; D remains ambiguous. Germline V gene data show CDR1 as LGHDT and CDR2 as YNNKEL (reference sequence). V was shortened by 4 bases and J by 7 bases, with 7 bases between the two germline ends. This CDR3 spans 11 amino acids. The CDR3 is CASSLRRTQYF. The CDR3 nucleotides read TGTGCCAGCAGCCTTCGTAGGACCCAGTACTTC.

On this clonotype: A single base separates this from a much larger clone, so it may be a read error. The chain couples TRBV7-9 to TRBJ2-7; D is ambiguous. From germline, CDR1 is SEHNR and CDR2 FQNEAQ (reference sequence). V gave up 2 bases and J gave up 7 bases, with 9 bases separating them. This CDR3 has 12 residues. The CDR3 spells CASSLLYNEQYF. The DNA of the CDR3 is TGTGCCAGCAGCTTATTGTACAATGAGCAGTACTTC.

This rearrangement joins TRBV2 to TRBJ2-7; D not certain. Matching the DNA end better, TRBJ2-5 makes the J call doubtful. The CDR3 length is 13 residues. Germline V gene data show CDR1 as SNHLY and CDR2 as FYNNEI. CDR3 in DNA: TGTGCCAGCAGTGGGCTAAGAAAAGAGACCCAGTACTTC. This sequence encodes CASSGLRKETQYF.

This clonotype was counted a few times. V and J are TRBV9 and TRBJ2-7; TRBD1 agrees at 10 bases. The CDR3 spans 15 residues. Germline CDR1 and CDR2: SGDLS and YYNGEE. Trimming at V came to 4 bases and at J to 5 bases, leaving 9 bases not matched to a gene. CDR3 residues: CASSSWGTGDDEQYF. CDR3 nucleotides: TGTGCCAGCAGCTCTTGGGGGACAGGGGATGACGAGCAGTACTTC.

This clonotype occurred a few times. CDR3 region: CSARDPRGQGLDTQYF. The CDR3 coding sequence is TGCAGTGCTAGAGATCCCAGGGGGCAGGGTCTAGATACGCAGTATTTT. J is TRBJ2-3 and V is TRBV20-1, with 8 bases that match TRBD1. The CDR3 loop spans 16 amino acids. Trimming removed 0 bases from V and 5 bases from J; junction bases left unmatched: 10. Germline loops: CDR1 DFQATT, CDR2 SNEGSKA (reference sequence).

The chain links TRBV11-2 to TRBJ2-4, with TRBD1 matching 9 bases. The J call is uncertain, as TRBJ2-7 better fits the DNA end. This CDR3 contains 16 residues. Germline CDR1 and CDR2: SGHAT and FQNNGV. The CDR3 bases are TGTGCCAGCAGCTCAGTCCCGGGACAGGGTCCCTACGAGCAGTACTTC. It is translated as CASSSVPGQGPYEQYF.